These T cell receptor beta chains were read from a single sample in a study of shared clonotypes between healthy human individuals. Profiling relied on immunoSEQ multiplex PCR, and the TCRdb table lists in-frame clones only, not all of them. The profile shows about a million clones, around 76% of them singletons. The sample was memory CD4+ T cells sorted from blood. The receptors come from a man between 18 and 29 years old in good health. Both conserved end residues are part of each CDR3. Fields, in order: D gene, clone size, V gene, J gene, CDR3 protein, CDR3 DNA. D genes are given only for firm matches. Expanded clones are given a class, and other clones once, few, many or no size at all.

d_call: TRBD1; clone_size: .; v_call: TRBV6-5; j_call: TRBJ2-1; cdr3_aa: CASGSRDRANEQFF; cdr3_nt: TGTGCCAGCGGATCCCGGGACAGGGCCAATGAGCAGTTCTTC
d_call: .; clone_size: .; v_call: TRBV7-2; j_call: TRBJ1-1; cdr3_aa: CASSPSGGLAMAFF; cdr3_nt: TGTGCCAGCAGCCCCAGCGGGGGCCTGGCTATGGCTTTCTTT
d_call: .; clone_size: few; v_call: TRBV5-4; j_call: TRBJ1-5; cdr3_aa: CASSLEVDQPQHF; cdr3_nt: TGTGCCAGCAGCTTGGAAGTCGATCAGCCCCAGCATTTT
d_call: .; clone_size: few; v_call: TRBV11-3; j_call: TRBJ2-7; cdr3_aa: CASSSRRCRSYEQYF; cdr3_nt: TGTGCCAGCAGCTCGAGACGATGCCGGTCCTACGAGCAGTACTTC
d_call: .; clone_size: .; v_call: TRBV6-6; j_call: TRBJ2-7; cdr3_aa: CASSRGQAYEQYF; cdr3_nt: TGTGCCAGCAGTCGCGGGCAAGCCTACGAGCAGTACTTC
d_call: TRBD1; clone_size: .; v_call: TRBV6-8; j_call: TRBJ2-3; cdr3_aa: CASRDRVMMTDTQYF; cdr3_nt: TGTGCCAGCAGGGACAGGGTAATGATGACAGATACGCAGTATTTT
d_call: TRBD1; clone_size: .; v_call: TRBV19; j_call: TRBJ1-5; cdr3_aa: CASSIYRGGQPQHF; cdr3_nt: TGTGCCAGTAGTATCTACAGGGGTGGTCAGCCCCAGCATTTT
d_call: .; clone_size: .; v_call: TRBV5-6; j_call: TRBJ1-2; cdr3_aa: CASSLEAGDVRGYTF; cdr3_nt: TGTGCCAGCAGCTTGGAGGCAGGGGATGTGCGGGGCTACACCTTC
d_call: .; clone_size: .; v_call: TRBV12-5; j_call: TRBJ2-6; cdr3_aa: CASGLSSGANVLTF; cdr3_nt: TGTGCTAGTGGTTTATCCTCTGGGGCCAACGTCCTGACTTTC
d_call: TRBD2; clone_size: .; v_call: TRBV2; j_call: TRBJ2-5; cdr3_aa: CASSDSVTSGRETQYF; cdr3_nt: TGTGCCAGCAGTGACTCCGTGACTAGCGGGAGAGAGACCCAGTACTTC
d_call: .; clone_size: .; v_call: TRBV5-4; j_call: TRBJ1-2; cdr3_aa: CASSPDSYGYTF; cdr3_nt: TGTGCCAGCAGCCCGGACAGCTATGGCTACACCTTC
d_call: TRBD2; clone_size: .; v_call: TRBV5-3; j_call: TRBJ2-7; cdr3_aa: CARSSGLVGLASLSYEQYF; cdr3_nt: TGTGCCAGAAGCTCGGGGTTGGTGGGACTAGCCTCCCTCTCCTACGAGCAGTACTTC
d_call: .; clone_size: .; v_call: TRBV5-6; j_call: TRBJ1-4; cdr3_aa: CASSLSGTSNEKLFF; cdr3_nt: TGTGCCAGCAGCTTGTCTGGGACAAGTAATGAAAAACTGTTTTTT
d_call: TRBD2; clone_size: .; v_call: TRBV10-2; j_call: TRBJ2-3; cdr3_aa: CASSVPSGRGADTQYF; cdr3_nt: TGCGCCAGCAGTGTCCCTAGCGGGAGGGGAGCAGATACGCAGTATTTT
d_call: .; clone_size: .; v_call: TRBV30; j_call: TRBJ2-5; cdr3_aa: CAWSVLSQETQYF; cdr3_nt: TGTGCCTGGAGTGTACTCTCACAAGAGACCCAGTACTTC
d_call: TRBD1; clone_size: .; v_call: TRBV13; j_call: TRBJ1-1; cdr3_aa: CASSSNRGDTEAFF; cdr3_nt: TGTGCCAGCAGCTCAAACAGGGGAGACACTGAAGCTTTCTTT
d_call: .; clone_size: .; v_call: TRBV7-2; j_call: TRBJ1-2; cdr3_aa: CASSLLRGEGYTF; cdr3_nt: TGTGCCAGCAGCTTACTCCGGGGGGAGGGCTACACCTTC
d_call: .; clone_size: few; v_call: TRBV27; j_call: TRBJ1-5; cdr3_aa: CASSSQGRQPQHF; cdr3_nt: TGTGCCAGCAGCTCACAGGGAAGACAGCCCCAGCATTTT
d_call: TRBD1; clone_size: few; v_call: TRBV19; j_call: TRBJ2-3; cdr3_aa: CASSIEGTGKSTQYF; cdr3_nt: TGTGCCAGTAGTATAGAGGGGACAGGGAAGAGTACGCAGTATTTT
d_call: .; clone_size: .; v_call: TRBV18; j_call: TRBJ2-7; cdr3_aa: CASSPPAAYEQYF; cdr3_nt: TGTGCCAGCTCACCACCGGCGGCCTACGAGCAGTACTTC
d_call: .; clone_size: once; v_call: TRBV2; j_call: TRBJ2-5; cdr3_aa: CASSERETQYF; cdr3_nt: TGTGCCAGCAGTGAGAGGGAGACCCAGTACTTC
d_call: .; clone_size: .; v_call: TRBV7-2; j_call: TRBJ2-7; cdr3_aa: CASSLDGDGSYEQYF; cdr3_nt: TGTGCCAGCAGCTTAGACGGGGACGGGTCCTACGAGCAGTACTTC
d_call: TRBD1; clone_size: few; v_call: TRBV18; j_call: TRBJ2-5; cdr3_aa: CASSPSRDRWYF; cdr3_nt: TGTGCCAGCTCTCCAAGCCGGGACAGGTGGTACTTC
d_call: TRBD1; clone_size: .; v_call: TRBV5-1; j_call: TRBJ2-5; cdr3_aa: CASSLTGDARETQYF; cdr3_nt: TGCGCCAGCAGCCTGACAGGGGACGCCAGAGAGACCCAGTACTTC